This entry lists 30 T cell receptor beta chains sequenced from one sample in a study of CD8 T cells in ankylosing spondylitis. TCRdb re-called the 5' RACE reads with MiXCR, one entry per CDR3 protein. The sample comprises about 89,000 distinct CDR3 sequences, roughly 30% of which are singletons, and roughly 60% rests with the top ten. Sequenced: blood, either unsorted or a sorted T cell fraction (not recorded which). These receptors were collected from a male donor with ankylosing spondylitis or in good health (not recorded which).

This chain joins TRBV5-1 and TRBJ2-1, with unresolved D. This CDR3 spans 14 amino acids. Per the germline V gene, CDR1 is SGHRS and CDR2 is YFSETQ. Trimming shortened V by 1 base and J by 5 bases, and 10 bases separated the two germline ends. The CDR3 is CASSLSAENNEQFF. CDR3 sequence (DNA): TGCGCCAGCAGCTTGTCGGCGGAGAACAATGAGCAGTTCTTC. The complete variable domain, with remaining parts taken from reference TRBV5-1 and TRBJ2-1, reads KAGVTQTPRYLIKTRGQQVTLSCSPISGHRSVSWYQQTPGQGLQFLFEYFSETQRNKGNFPGRFSGRQFSNSRSEMNVSTLELGDSALYLCASSLSAENNEQFFGPGTRLTVL.

This clonotype was observed at least ten times. The chain carries TRBV7-2 and TRBJ2-3, with D possibly matching TRBD2 (7 bases). This CDR3 is 13 amino acids long. Germline loops: CDR1 SGHTA, CDR2 FQGNSA. The V and J ends lost 6 bases and 4 bases respectively, with 11 bases between them. As DNA, the CDR3 is TGTGCCAGCAGGAGGGGGGGGGCAGATACGCAGTATTTT. Translation gives CASRRGGADTQYF.

This clonotype was counted only a few times. The chain uses TRBV20-1 and TRBJ1-1; weak D call: TRBD1 (6 bases). CDR3 size: 15 residues. Germline assignment: CDR1 DFQATT and CDR2 SNEGSKA (reference sequence). Trimming took 5 bases from V and 3 from J, leaving 19 bases between them. In DNA, the CDR3 is TGCAGTGCTCTAGGACAGACAGGTAGTGACACTGAAGCTTTCTTT. This codes for CSALGQTGSDTEAFF.

This clonotype was found a few times. This chain connects TRBV5-1 to TRBJ1-4, with a possible D match to TRBD1 (6 bases). V gave up 4 bases and J gave up 4 bases, with 11 bases separating them. CDR3 size: 14 residues. CDR1 is SGHRS, CDR2 YFSETQ, per germline. The CDR3 here is CASSLGQFNEKLFF. In DNA form, the CDR3 reads TGCGCCAGCAGCCTAGGACAGTTTAATGAAAAACTGTTTTTT.

This chain joins TRBV7-9 and TRBJ2-1; D is perhaps TRBD2 (5 bases). Trimming took off 5 bases at V and 0 bases at J, with 14 bases between the two ends. The CDR3 sequence is 16 residues long. The germline V gene has CDR1 SEHNR and CDR2 FQNEAQ (reference sequence). The CDR3 nucleotides are TGTGCCAGCAGCGCAATAGAGGGAAGCTCCTACAATGAGCAGTTCTTC. Translated: CASSAIEGSSYNEQFF.

The genes are TRBV5-6 and TRBJ2-1; D might be TRBD1 (6 bases). V lost 4 bases and J lost 6, with 11 bases in between. Looked up from germline, CDR1 is SGHDT and CDR2 is YYEEEE. This CDR3 has 13 residues. CDR3 coding DNA: TGTGCCAGCAGCCCAGGACAGTTCAATGAGCAGTTCTTC. Translation gives CASSPGQFNEQFF.

This chain links TRBV7-9 with TRBJ2-5; 7 bases align to TRBD2. The junction had 5 bases not matched to a gene; V was cut back by 5 bases and J by 2 bases. The CDR3 runs 14 residues. Germline-derived CDR1 and CDR2 are SEHNR and FQNEAQ (reference sequence). The CDR3 DNA sequence: TGTGCCAGCAGCCCTCTAGCGGTACAAGAGACCCAGTACTTC. Its translation: CASSPLAVQETQYF.

This clonotype was picked up many times. The V call is TRBV20-1, the J call TRBJ1-2; D not resolved. Per the germline V gene, CDR1 is DFQATT and CDR2 is SNEGSKA (reference sequence). The ends were cut back, 3 bases at V and 2 bases at J, with 7 bases in the middle. The CDR3 covers 12 residues. The CDR3 region has the DNA TGCAGTGCTAGTGAACAGAACTATGGCTACACCTTC. Its translation: CSASEQNYGYTF.

CDR3 in amino acids: CAIRMNRDSYNEQFF. The DNA for the CDR3 is TGTGCCATCAGAATGAACAGGGACTCCTACAATGAGCAGTTCTTC. This chain links TRBV10-3 with TRBJ2-1, with D possibly being TRBD1 (6 bases). Germline assignment: CDR1 ENHRY and CDR2 SYGVKD. The CDR3 totals 15 residues. Trimming stripped 6 bases from V and 0 bases from J, with 12 bases between.

The chain employs TRBV9 and TRBJ1-1, with D perhaps TRBD1 (6 bases). V lost 3 bases, J lost 10 bases, and 22 bases lay in between. The germline CDR1 and CDR2 sequences are SGDLS and YYNGEE. The CDR3 spans 15 residues. The CDR3 bases are TGTGCCAGCAGCGCGCTCCGGACAGTCGGCCGAGGAGCTTTCTTT. Protein product: CASSALRTVGRGAFF.

This chain joins TRBV5-1 and TRBJ2-1, with 9 bases lining up with TRBD2. This CDR3 comprises 20 residues. Germline V gene data show CDR1 as SGHRS and CDR2 as YFSETQ. V shed 4 bases and J 0 bases; nucleotides not matched to a gene: 17. The DNA for the CDR3 is TGCGCCAGCAGCCCACATGGGCTAGCGGGGCAGACGAGCTCCTACAATGAGCAGTTCTTC. Its protein is CASSPHGLAGQTSSYNEQFF.

V usage is TRBV29-1 and J usage is TRBJ2-5; the D gene is possibly TRBD1 (6 bases). V gave up 4 bases and J gave up 4 bases, with 13 bases separating them. CDR3 length equals 13 residues. Per the germline V gene, CDR1 is SQVTM and CDR2 is ANQGSEA. The CDR3 is CSVGSAGVETQYF. The CDR3 DNA is TGCAGCGTTGGGTCGGCAGGGGTAGAGACCCAGTACTTC.

A few counts support this clonotype. The CDR3 loop is CSALTRRRELFF. The CDR3 region has the DNA TGCAGTGCCCTTACTAGAAGGAGGGAGCTGTTTTTT. The V gene is TRBV20-1, the J gene TRBJ2-2; a weak D match, TRBD2 (5 bases). Germline CDR1 and CDR2: DFQATT and SNEGSKA (reference sequence). Between the trimmed V and J ends, which lost 6 bases and 9 bases, there was a span of 14 bases. The CDR3 spans 12 residues.

The chain recombines TRBV20-1 with TRBJ1-3; D is uncertain. V lost 6 bases and J lost 0, with 21 bases in between. From germline, CDR1 is DFQATT and CDR2 SNEGSKA (reference sequence). This CDR3 is 17 amino acids long. CDR3 sequence: CSAEKAQTTLSGNTIYF. The CDR3 region has the DNA TGCAGTGCAGAAAAGGCCCAAACGACACTCTCTGGAAACACCATATATTTT.

This clonotype has a count of ten or more. The chain is built from TRBV24-1 and TRBJ2-2; D unresolved. The CDR3 is 11 residues long. V was cut by 3 bases and J by 6 bases, with 1 base left in between. Germline V CDR1 and CDR2: KGHDR, SFDVKD. The CDR3 loop is CATSDPGELFF. DNA for the CDR3: TGTGCCACCAGTGATCCCGGGGAGCTGTTTTTT.

This clonotype was observed a few times. This chain joins TRBV5-1 and TRBJ2-7; D perhaps matches TRBD2 (5 bases). The germline gives CDR1 SGHRS, CDR2 YFSETQ. V was trimmed by 8 bases and J by 0 bases, leaving 12 bases between them. The CDR3 is 13 residues long. As DNA, the CDR3 is TGCGCCAGTTCGGTCGAGGGCTCCTACGAGCAGTACTTC. Amino acids: CASSVEGSYEQYF.

A few counts support this clonotype. The rearrangement uses TRBV12-3 or TRBV12-4 and TRBJ2-3; 8 nucleotides agree with TRBD2. V dropped 9 bases and J dropped 4; count of bases not matched to a gene: 9. This CDR3 is 14 amino acids long. CDR3 in amino acids: CASQLSGSADTQYF. The CDR3, as DNA: TGTGCCAGTCAACTCAGCGGGAGTGCAGATACGCAGTATTTT.

This clonotype was detected once. The chain is built from TRBV6-4 and TRBJ2-3; tentative D call: TRBD2 (5 bases). CDR3 length equals 13 residues. With 0 bases removed from V and 8 bases from J, the gap between germline ends came to 9 bases. In germline, CDR1 is MRHNA, CDR2 SNTAGT. DNA of the CDR3: TGTGCCAGCAGTGACTCACGGGGTGGTACGCAGTATTTT. It yields the protein CASSDSRGGTQYF.

The V gene is TRBV11-2, the J gene TRBJ2-3; perhaps D is TRBD1 or TRBD2 (5 bases each). The length of the CDR3 is 13 residues. Germline-derived CDR1 and CDR2 are SGHAT and FQNNGV. Trimming left V 2 bases short and J 4 bases short, with 7 bases between. The CDR3 loop is CASSLMGADTQYF. Written as DNA, the CDR3 is TGTGCCAGCAGCTTAATGGGGGCAGATACGCAGTATTTT.

A single count supports this clonotype. The V call is TRBV12-3 or TRBV12-4, the J call TRBJ2-2, with a weak D call TRBD2 (5 bases). V was cut by 7 bases and J by 6 bases, with 15 bases left in between. The CDR3 length is 14 residues. The CDR3 coding sequence is TGTGCCAGCAAGGGAGTCCAAACGGCCGGGGAGCTGTTTTTT. This sequence encodes CASKGVQTAGELFF.

The genes are TRBV20-1 and TRBJ2-3; TRBD2 agrees at 8 bases. Germline CDR1 reads DFQATT; CDR2 reads SNEGSKA (reference sequence). This CDR3 has 16 amino acids. The V gene end was trimmed by 6 bases and the J gene end by 1 base; junction bases not matched to a gene: 12. CDR3 in amino acids: CSAEVDSGDRTDTQYF. CDR3 DNA: TGCAGTGCCGAAGTAGATAGCGGGGACCGCACAGATACGCAGTATTTT.

This clonotype was seen a handful of times. This sequence joins TRBV10-1 and TRBJ2-2; D tentatively fits TRBD1 or TRBD2 (5 bases each). The CDR3 spans 15 residues. CDR1 and CDR2 from the germline V gene are WNHNN and SYGVQD (reference sequence). Deletions cut 2 bases from V and 3 bases from J, with 10 bases between. CDR3 in amino acids: CASSESRGDTGELFF. DNA for the CDR3: TGCGCCAGCAGTGAGAGCCGAGGGGACACCGGGGAGCTGTTTTTT.

This clonotype was recorded a few times. J is TRBJ2-7 and V is TRBV18; tentatively, D is TRBD1 (5 bases). With 2 bases removed from V and 8 bases from J, the gap between germline ends came to 13 bases. CDR1 and CDR2 (germline): KGHSH, LQKENI. The CDR3 sequence is 13 residues long. CDR3 loop: CASSPVAGSQQYV. CDR3 nucleotide sequence: TGTGCCAGCTCACCAGTAGCAGGGTCGCAGCAGTACGTC.

CDR3 sequence: CSARDWTVNNEQFF. The CDR3 coding sequence is TGCAGTGCTAGAGATTGGACCGTCAACAATGAGCAGTTCTTC. V is TRBV20-1 and J is TRBJ2-1; D gene uncertain. Germline V CDR1 and CDR2: DFQATT, SNEGSKA (reference sequence). The V and J ends lost 0 bases and 5 bases respectively, with 11 bases between them. This CDR3 has 14 amino acids.

This chain connects TRBV15 to TRBJ1-6, with 7 bases identical to TRBD1. CDR1 LNHNV and CDR2 YYDKDF come from the germline V gene (reference sequence). V trimming: 5 bases; J trimming: 10 bases; junction bases outside the gene matches: 5. CDR3 size: 13 residues. This CDR3 is CATSGQAYSPLHF. The CDR3 DNA follows: TGTGCCACCAGCGGACAGGCTTACTCACCCCTCCACTTT.

The rearrangement links TRBV20-1 to TRBJ2-7; 8 bases agree with TRBD2. Germline CDR1 and CDR2: DFQATT and SNEGSKA (reference sequence). The CDR3 runs to 16 residues. J was trimmed by 3 bases and V by 0 bases; bases with no gene match: 10. CDR3 loop: CSAREAAGASRYEQYF. The CDR3 DNA sequence: TGCAGTGCTAGAGAGGCAGCGGGAGCGTCTCGCTACGAGCAGTACTTC.

This clonotype was seen a handful of times. The J gene is TRBJ1-2, the V gene TRBV15; D gene unclear. The CDR3 totals 15 residues. The V gene lost 0 bases and the J gene lost 7 bases, with 15 bases spanning the gap. Germline lookup yields CDR1 LNHNV and CDR2 YYDKDF (reference sequence). CDR3 protein: CATSRDIPVAGGYTF. The CDR3, as DNA: TGTGCCACCAGCAGAGATATCCCGGTTGCGGGTGGCTACACCTTC.

This clonotype was observed a handful of times. The rearrangement uses TRBV4-1 and TRBJ1-3; D is ambiguous. The germline V gene has CDR1 MGHRA and CDR2 YSYEKL. Trimming removed 4 bases from V and 8 bases from J, with 15 bases in between. The CDR3 sequence is 14 residues long. The CDR3 reads CASSRAPRRDTIYF. CDR3 coding DNA: TGCGCCAGCAGCCGTGCACCGCGGCGAGACACCATATATTTT.

The chain carries TRBV12-3 or TRBV12-4 and TRBJ2-1; TRBD1 aligns across 10 bases. This CDR3 contains 14 residues. J lost 7 bases, V lost 8 bases, and 8 bases had no gene match. The CDR3 region has the DNA TGTGCCAGCTTCGTTGACAGGGGGCCAAATGAGCAGTTCTTC. It encodes CASFVDRGPNEQFF.

This sequence joins TRBV5-1 and TRBJ2-3; 7 bases are a match to TRBD2. The V gene's germline CDR1 is SGHRS and CDR2 YFSETQ. This CDR3 has 14 amino acids. J was trimmed by 0 bases and V by 4 bases; bases with no gene match: 2. DNA of the CDR3: TGCGCCAGCAGCGTGGGACTAAGCACAGATACGCAGTATTTT. Translating gives CASSVGLSTDTQYF.